The 14 T cell receptor beta chains presented below share a single source sample, sequenced in a study of early T cells in non-severe SARS-CoV-2 infection. TCRdb independently ran MiXCR on the 5' RACE reads; one entry per CDR3 protein. The sample includes roughly 52,000 distinct CDR3 sequences, around 6.5% of them seen just once. The sequences come from whole blood, collected at baseline. These TCRs come from an adult who was a healthcare worker with PCR-confirmed SARS-CoV-2 infection or an uninfected control (not recorded which).

This clonotype was seen ten or more times. V gene TRBV7-2 combines with J gene TRBJ2-1; 10 bases are a match to TRBD2. The CDR3 is made up of 14 amino acids. Per germline, CDR1 SGHTA and CDR2 FQGNSA. After removal of 5 bases from V and 6 bases from J, the junction contained 4 bases not matched to a gene. The CDR3, as DNA: TGTGCCAGCAGCCTACTAGCGGGGTTCAATGAGCAGTTCTTC. Protein: CASSLLAGFNEQFF.

The sample holds many counts of this clonotype. The chain is built from TRBV3-1 and TRBJ2-5; maybe TRBD2 (5 bases). The CDR3 loop spans 15 amino acids. CDR1 and CDR2 (germline): LGHDT, YNNKEL (reference sequence). V lost 0 bases, J lost 7 bases, and 15 bases lay in between. The CDR3 region is CASSQDSLAIGTQYF. The CDR3 DNA reads TGTGCCAGCAGCCAAGATAGCCTAGCCATTGGGACCCAGTACTTC.

This clonotype was detected ten times or more. The chain links TRBV6-4 to TRBJ1-2, with D unclear. The length of the CDR3 is 15 residues. The V end lost 2 bases, the J end lost 7 bases, and 17 bases lay between the germline ends. Germline V gene sequence: CDR1 MRHNA, CDR2 SNTAGT. The DNA for the CDR3 is TGTGCCAGCAGTGACCCGCGGGCAAGCCGTGGTGGCTACACCTTC. Its protein is CASSDPRASRGGYTF.

The sample holds many counts of this clonotype. The chain is built from TRBV20-1 and TRBJ1-6; D is uncertain. V dropped 5 bases and J dropped 13 bases, with 15 bases sitting between them. Looked up from germline, CDR1 is DFQATT and CDR2 is SNEGSKA (reference sequence). This CDR3 has 12 residues. This chain's CDR3 is CSAPSTVPPLHF. As DNA, the CDR3 is TGCAGTGCTCCCTCCACGGTTCCGCCCCTCCACTTT.

This clonotype was seen a handful of times. The V gene is TRBV18, the J gene TRBJ1-1; a weak D match, TRBD1 (5 bases). The CDR3 is 16 amino acids. Trimming cost V 3 bases and J 0 bases, with 14 bases left between them. Germline V gene lookup returns CDR1 KGHSH and CDR2 LQKENI. CDR3 sequence: CASSPGIGGMNTEAFF. In DNA, the CDR3 is TGTGCCAGCTCACCGGGAATCGGGGGGATGAACACTGAAGCTTTCTTT.

J is TRBJ2-1 and V is TRBV12-3 or TRBV12-4; 7 bases match TRBD1. This CDR3 comprises 15 residues. V shed 6 bases, J shed 1 base, and the junction held 6 bases outside the gene matches. CDR3 residues: CASRDDRVSYNEQFF. The CDR3 nucleotides are TGTGCCAGCAGAGACGACAGGGTTTCCTACAATGAGCAGTTCTTC.

This clonotype has only a few counts. The J gene is TRBJ1-5, the V gene TRBV6-5; D uncertain. V lost 8 bases and J lost 10, with 9 bases in between. The CDR3 is 10 amino acids. Germline CDR1 and CDR2: MNHEY and SVGAGI. CDR3 nucleotides: TGTGCCAGCGGGAACGGACCCCAGCATTTT. It codes for CASGNGPQHF.

This clonotype was counted many times. The rearrangement links TRBV28 to TRBJ2-3; TRBD1 matches 12 bases. V lost 7 bases to trimming and J lost 6 bases; unmatched junction nucleotides: 11. This CDR3 region has 16 residues. CDR1 is MDHEN, CDR2 SYDVKM, per germline. The CDR3 is CASTTGDRGPADTQYF. DNA for the CDR3: TGTGCCAGCACCACCGGGGACAGGGGGCCGGCCGATACGCAGTATTTT.

This clonotype came up a few times. The chain carries TRBV20-1 and TRBJ1-6; possible D gene TRBD1, 6 bases. The CDR3 contains 16 residues. With 0 bases removed from V and 5 bases from J, the gap between germline ends came to 14 bases. Germline-derived CDR1 and CDR2 are DFQATT and SNEGSKA (reference sequence). The CDR3 DNA reads TGCAGTGCTAGAGATGACCGAAGGGGGAATAATTCACCCCTCCACTTT. Its protein product is CSARDDRRGNNSPLHF.

In this sample, this clonotype turned up a few times. The chain carries TRBV20-1 and TRBJ1-1; D remains unclear. With 6 bases removed from V and 3 bases from J, the gap between germline ends came to 17 bases. There are 14 residues in the CDR3. Per the germline V gene, CDR1 is DFQATT and CDR2 is SNEGSKA (reference sequence). The CDR3 DNA is TGCAGTGCCCGCCGGGGATCGGTTGACACTGAAGCTTTCTTT. Translating gives CSARRGSVDTEAFF.

J is TRBJ1-2 and V is TRBV2; no definite D call. CDR1 and CDR2 from the germline V gene are SNHLY and FYNNEI. The CDR3 extends over 14 amino acids. V was clipped by 3 bases and J by 5 bases, with 13 bases between them. The CDR3 DNA is TGTGCCAGCAGTGAGCTAAGGACCGGATATGGCTACACCTTC. Its translation: CASSELRTGYGYTF.

This clonotype occurred many times. The V call is TRBV20-1, the J call TRBJ2-1, with D perhaps matching TRBD1 or TRBD2 (5 bases each). The germline V gene has CDR1 DFQATT and CDR2 SNEGSKA (reference sequence). The CDR3 is made up of 15 amino acids. V lost 2 bases and J lost 7, with 18 bases in between. CDR3 sequence (DNA): TGCAGTGCTAGAACTCTGGGGCAGAGAGGGAATGAGCAGTTCTTC. It is translated as CSARTLGQRGNEQFF.

A few counts support this clonotype. The V call is TRBV5-4, the J call TRBJ2-2, with a tentative D call TRBD1 (5 bases). Germline values: CDR1 SGHNT, CDR2 YYREEE (reference sequence). The CDR3 covers 15 residues. V shed 1 base and J shed 2 bases, with 9 bases lying between them. The CDR3 coding sequence is TGTGCCAGCAGCTTGCAGGGCCCTAACACCGGGGAGCTGTTTTTT. Its translation: CASSLQGPNTGELFF.

This clonotype was detected many times. The V call is TRBV19, the J call TRBJ2-3; D gene uncertain. The germline gives CDR1 LNHDA, CDR2 SQIVND (reference sequence). The CDR3 runs 13 residues. The ends were cut back, 6 bases at V and 6 bases at J, with 13 bases in the middle. CDR3 bases: TGTGCCAGTAGAGGGCAGGCCTCCGATACGCAGTATTTT. This encodes CASRGQASDTQYF.